This paragraph covers one TCR beta chain sequence. Its antigen is currently unknown. Axillary draining lymph nodes of breast cancer patients supplied the node samples. The data are from a study of breast tumors, draining lymph nodes, adjacent tissues. The study's findings and limits: Tumor and nontumor repertoires were significantly more similar in luminal-like than in basal-like breast cancer. Compared with lymph nodes, tumors were less diverse; compared with nontumor tissue, more.

The germline gives CDR1 SNHLY, CDR2 FYNNEI. This CDR3 spans 13 amino acids. Losses at the gene ends were 8 bases for V and 3 bases for J; bases not matched to a gene: 6. TCRdb analysed the multiplex PCR reads with MiXCR anew, one entry per CDR3 protein. Of 180,000 or so distinct CDR3 sequences in the sample, around a third were seen once. Material: axillary lymph node tissue. The chain employs TRBV2 and TRBJ2-7; the match to TRBD1 covers 8 bases. The receptor was isolated from a female donor with breast cancer. Some clones in this sample may be carry-over from other donors' samples. This CDR3 reads CASVRDRGYEQYF. Here the CDR3 DNA reads TGTGCCAGCGTGAGAGACAGGGGCTACGAGCAGTACTTC.